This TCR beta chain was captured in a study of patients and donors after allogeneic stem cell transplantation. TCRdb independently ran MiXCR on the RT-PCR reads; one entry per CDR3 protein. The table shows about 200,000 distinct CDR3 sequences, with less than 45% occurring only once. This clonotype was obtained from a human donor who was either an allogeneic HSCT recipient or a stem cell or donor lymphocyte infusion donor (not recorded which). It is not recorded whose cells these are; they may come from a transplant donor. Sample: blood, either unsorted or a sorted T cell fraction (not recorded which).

CDR3 sequence: CASSVWVSGTGELFF. The CDR3 nucleotides are TGTGCCAGCAGCGTGTGGGTTTCGGGCACCGGGGAGCTGTTTTTT. The chain combines TRBV5-6 with TRBJ2-2; D not certain. Trimming stripped 4 bases from V and 4 bases from J, with 14 bases between. The germline CDR1 and CDR2 sequences are SGHDT and YYEEEE. CDR3 size: 15 residues.